The present entry profiles one T cell receptor (beta chain) with its context. These data originate in a study of blood T cell repertoires in COVID-19. Study background: Italy, Spain and the United States were the sources of the convalescent and acute COVID-19 samples. PBMCs, B-cell-depleted T cells, or T cells were the source of the cDNA or gDNA that made up the material.

As handled by the study authors: For nucleated cells, counts were estimated from reference gene primer amplification. TCRdb's table, derived via immunoSEQ multiplex PCR, lists solely in-frame clones and lacks some. V and J calls and clone size follow that table, whereas D and trimming were derived from the DNA. The sample includes roughly 230,000 clones, approximately 77% seen only once; the top ten take approximately 4%. The V and J ends lost 5 bases and 4 bases, in that order; junction bases with no gene match: 4. The CDR3 extends over 15 amino acids. The V gene's germline CDR1 is SGHVS and CDR2 FQNEAQ.

The chain couples TRBV7-8 to TRBJ2-1, with 11 nucleotides matching TRBD2. This TCR was recovered from an elderly woman with acute or convalescent COVID-19. The sequencing sample was made of peripheral blood. The CDR3: CASSAGLAVYNEQFF. The CDR3 bases are TGTGCCAGCAGCGCGGGACTAGCGGTTTACAATGAGCAGTTCTTC. Using reference TRBV7-8 and TRBJ2-1 for the parts outside the CDR3, the full variable domain is GAGVSQSPRYKVAKRGQDVALRCDPISGHVSLFWYQQALGQGPEFLTYFQNEAQLDKSGLPSDRFFAERPEGSVSTLKIQRTQQEDSAVYLCASSAGLAVYNEQFFGPGTRLTVL.